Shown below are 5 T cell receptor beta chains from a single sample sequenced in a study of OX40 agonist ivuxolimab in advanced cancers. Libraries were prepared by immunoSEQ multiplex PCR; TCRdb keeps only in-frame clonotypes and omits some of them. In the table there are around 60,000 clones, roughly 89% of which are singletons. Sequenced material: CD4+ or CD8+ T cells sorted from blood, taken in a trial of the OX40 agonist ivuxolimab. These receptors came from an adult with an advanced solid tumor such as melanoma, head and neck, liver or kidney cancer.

The CDR3 here is CASSRDRAPGEQYF. DNA of the CDR3: TGTGCCAGCAGCCGTGACAGGGCCCCTGGCGAGCAGTACTTC. The chain combines TRBV28 with TRBJ2-7, with 7 bases that match TRBD1. Germline trimming cut 6 bases from V and 6 bases from J; bases unmatched to any gene: 11. Germline lookup yields CDR1 MDHEN and CDR2 SYDVKM. This CDR3 is built from 14 residues. Full variable domain (remainder filled in from reference TRBV28 and TRBJ2-7): DVKVTQSSRYLVKRTGEKVFLECVQDMDHENMFWYRQDPGLGLRLIYFSYDVKMKEKGDIPEGYSVSREKKERFSLILESASTNQTSMYLCASSRDRAPGEQYFGPGTRLTVT.

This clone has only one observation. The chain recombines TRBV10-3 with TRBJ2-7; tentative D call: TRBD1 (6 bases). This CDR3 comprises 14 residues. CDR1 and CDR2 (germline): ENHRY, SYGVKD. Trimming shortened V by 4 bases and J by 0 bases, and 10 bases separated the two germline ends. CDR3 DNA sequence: TGTGCCATCAGTGGATGGGACACCTCCTACGAGCAGTACTTC. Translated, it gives CAISGWDTSYEQYF.

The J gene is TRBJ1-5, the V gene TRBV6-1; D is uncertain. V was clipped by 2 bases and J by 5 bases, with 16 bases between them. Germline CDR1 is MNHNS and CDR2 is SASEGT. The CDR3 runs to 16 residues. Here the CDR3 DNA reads TGTGCCAGCAGTGAACCAATCCTAAGGGCGGATCAGCCCCAGCATTTT. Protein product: CASSEPILRADQPQHF.

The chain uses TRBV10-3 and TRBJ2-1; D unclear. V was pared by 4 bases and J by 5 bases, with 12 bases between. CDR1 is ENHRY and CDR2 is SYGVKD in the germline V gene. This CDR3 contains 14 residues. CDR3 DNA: TGTGCCATCAGTGGGGCAGGACGAAACAATGAGCAGTTCTTC. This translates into CAISGAGRNNEQFF.

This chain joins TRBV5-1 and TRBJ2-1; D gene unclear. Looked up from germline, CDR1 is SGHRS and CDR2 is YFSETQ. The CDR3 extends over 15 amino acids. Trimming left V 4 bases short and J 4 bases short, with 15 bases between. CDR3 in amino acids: CASSLNKESYNEQFF. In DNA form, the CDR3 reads TGCGCCAGCAGCCTAAACAAAGAAAGTTACAATGAGCAGTTCTTC.